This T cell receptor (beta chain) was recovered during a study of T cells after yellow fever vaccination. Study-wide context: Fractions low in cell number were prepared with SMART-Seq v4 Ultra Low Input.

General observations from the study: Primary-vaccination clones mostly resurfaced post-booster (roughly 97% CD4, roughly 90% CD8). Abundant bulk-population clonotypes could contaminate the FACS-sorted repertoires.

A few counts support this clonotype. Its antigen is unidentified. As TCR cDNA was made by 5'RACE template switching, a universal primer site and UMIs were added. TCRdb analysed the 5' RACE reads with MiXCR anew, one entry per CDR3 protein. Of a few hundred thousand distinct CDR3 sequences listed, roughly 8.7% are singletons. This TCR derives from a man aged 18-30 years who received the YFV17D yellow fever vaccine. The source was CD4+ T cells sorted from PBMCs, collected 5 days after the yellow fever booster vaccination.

The CDR3 sequence is CASSYRAAGWGSGNTIYF. The CDR3 nucleotides read TGTGCCAGCAGTTACCGGGCAGCGGGGTGGGGTAGTGGAAACACCATATATTTT. The chain has TRBV6-5 and TRBJ1-3; D ambiguous. Germline values: CDR1 MNHEY, CDR2 SVGAGI. The V end lost 2 bases, the J end lost 3 bases, and 20 bases lay between the germline ends. There are 18 residues in the CDR3.